This T cell receptor beta chain was sequenced during a study of OX40 agonist ivuxolimab in advanced cancers. Turning to the study itself: Prior checkpoint blockade (anti-PD-1, anti-PD-L1 or anti-CTLA-4) was permitted; approximately 41% had it.

The sample holds one count of this clone. In germline, CDR1 is MNHEY, CDR2 SVGAGI. CDR3 length: 15 residues. Trimming took off 5 bases at V and 0 bases at J, with 13 bases between the two ends. This table comes from immunoSEQ multiplex PCR, and its TCRdb copy is limited to in-frame clones, with some not included. The sample has 40,000 or so clones; 82% are singletons. This TCR was recovered from an adult with an advanced solid tumor such as melanoma, head and neck, liver or kidney cancer. The source was CD4+ or CD8+ T cells sorted from blood, collected in a trial of the OX40 agonist ivuxolimab. The chain has TRBV6-5 and TRBJ1-1; D is possibly TRBD1 (5 bases). CDR3 in amino acids: CASSPETAVNTEAFF. The CDR3 nucleotides are TGTGCCAGCAGTCCAGAGACAGCCGTGAACACTGAAGCTTTCTTT.